Described below is a single T cell receptor (beta chain) sequence and its context. Data came from immunoSEQ multiplex PCR; TCRdb stores just in-frame clones and leaves some out. The sample shows 50,000 or so clones, around 90% of them seen only once. This sample was taken from a study of T cell changes during pregnancy in multiple sclerosis. The CDR3 contains 15 residues. Trimming took 4 bases from V and 0 from J, leaving 13 bases between them. Germline V lookup: CDR1 SGHTA, CDR2 FQGNSA. The chain couples TRBV7-2 to TRBJ2-7, with D tentatively TRBD2 (6 bases). The receptor's source is a female donor with multiple sclerosis, enrolled in a pregnancy study. The material sequenced was CD4+ T cells from peripheral blood mononuclear cells, taken before pregnancy. The CDR3 here is CASSSRLVSSYEQYF. The CDR3 nucleotides are TGTGCCAGCAGCTCGCGACTAGTGAGCTCCTACGAGCAGTACTTC.